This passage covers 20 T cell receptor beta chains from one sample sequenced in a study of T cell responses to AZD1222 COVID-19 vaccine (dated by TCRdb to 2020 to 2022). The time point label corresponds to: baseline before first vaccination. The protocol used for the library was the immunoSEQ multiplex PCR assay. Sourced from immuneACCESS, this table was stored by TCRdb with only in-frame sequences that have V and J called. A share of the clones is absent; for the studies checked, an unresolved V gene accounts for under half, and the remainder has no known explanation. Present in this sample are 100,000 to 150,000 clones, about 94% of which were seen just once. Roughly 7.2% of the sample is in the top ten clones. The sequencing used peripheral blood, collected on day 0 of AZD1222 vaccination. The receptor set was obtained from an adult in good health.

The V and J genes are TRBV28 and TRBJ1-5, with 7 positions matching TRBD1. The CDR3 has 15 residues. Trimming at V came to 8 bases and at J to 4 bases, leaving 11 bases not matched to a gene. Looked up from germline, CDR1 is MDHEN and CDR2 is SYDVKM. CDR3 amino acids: CASGKGQGGNQPQHF. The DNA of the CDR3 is TGTGCCAGCGGTAAGGGGCAGGGGGGGAATCAGCCCCAGCATTTT. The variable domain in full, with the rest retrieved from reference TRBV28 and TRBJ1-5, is DVKVTQSSRYLVKRTGEKVFLECVQDMDHENMFWYRQDPGLGLRLIYFSYDVKMKEKGDIPEGYSVSREKKERFSLILESASTNQTSMYLCASGKGQGGNQPQHFGDGTRLSIL.

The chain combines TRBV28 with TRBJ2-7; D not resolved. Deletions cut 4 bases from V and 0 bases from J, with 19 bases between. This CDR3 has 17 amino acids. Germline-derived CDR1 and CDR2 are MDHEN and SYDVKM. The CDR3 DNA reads TGTGCCAGCAGTTCTCCCGCCGCCGGATTTTACTCCTACGAGCAGTACTTC. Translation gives CASSSPAAGFYSYEQYF.

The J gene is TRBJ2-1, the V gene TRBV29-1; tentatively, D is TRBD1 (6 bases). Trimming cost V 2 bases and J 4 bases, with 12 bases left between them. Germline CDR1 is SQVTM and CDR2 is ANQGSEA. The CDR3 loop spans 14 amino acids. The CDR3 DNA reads TGCAGCGTTGAAAGGGGCAGGGGATACAATGAGCAGTTCTTC. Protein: CSVERGRGYNEQFF.

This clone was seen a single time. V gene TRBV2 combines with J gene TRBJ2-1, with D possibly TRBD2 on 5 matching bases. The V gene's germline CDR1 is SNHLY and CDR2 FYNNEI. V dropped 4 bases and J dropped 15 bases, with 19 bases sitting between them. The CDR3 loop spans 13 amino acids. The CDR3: CASSGVLGGSSFF. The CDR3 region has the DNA TGTGCCAGCAGTGGGGTATTAGGAGGCTCCTCGTTCTTC.

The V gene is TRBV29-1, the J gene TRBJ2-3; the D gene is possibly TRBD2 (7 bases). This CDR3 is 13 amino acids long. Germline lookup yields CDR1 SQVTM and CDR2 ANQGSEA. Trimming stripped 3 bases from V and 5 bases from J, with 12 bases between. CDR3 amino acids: CSVDGGAGDTQYF. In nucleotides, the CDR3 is TGCAGCGTTGATGGGGGGGCTGGAGATACGCAGTATTTT.

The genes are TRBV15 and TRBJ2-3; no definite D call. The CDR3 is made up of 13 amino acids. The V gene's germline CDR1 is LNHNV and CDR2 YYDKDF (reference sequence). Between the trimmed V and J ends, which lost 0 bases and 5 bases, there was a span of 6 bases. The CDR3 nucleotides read TGTGCCACCAGCAGAGATCCCAAAGATACGCAGTATTTT. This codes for CATSRDPKDTQYF.

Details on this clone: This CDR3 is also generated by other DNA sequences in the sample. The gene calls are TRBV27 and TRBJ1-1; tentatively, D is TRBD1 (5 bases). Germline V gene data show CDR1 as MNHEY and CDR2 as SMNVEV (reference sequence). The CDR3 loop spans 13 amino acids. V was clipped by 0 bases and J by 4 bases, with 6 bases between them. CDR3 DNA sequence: TGTGCCAGCAGTTTATCCGGGGGCACTGAAGCTTTCTTT. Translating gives CASSLSGGTEAFF.

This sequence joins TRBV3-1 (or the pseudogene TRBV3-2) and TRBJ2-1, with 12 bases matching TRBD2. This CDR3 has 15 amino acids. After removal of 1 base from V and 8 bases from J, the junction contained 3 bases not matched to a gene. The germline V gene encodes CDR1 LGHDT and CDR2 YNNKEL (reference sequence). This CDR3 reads CASSQGTSGMDEQFF. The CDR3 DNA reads TGTGCCAGCAGCCAAGGGACTAGCGGGATGGATGAGCAGTTCTTC.

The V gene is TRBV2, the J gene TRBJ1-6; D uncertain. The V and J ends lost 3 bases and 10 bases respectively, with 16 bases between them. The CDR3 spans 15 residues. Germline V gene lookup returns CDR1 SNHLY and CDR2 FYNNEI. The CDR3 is CASSEVDGEGSPLHF. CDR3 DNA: TGTGCCAGCAGTGAGGTGGACGGGGAGGGATCACCCCTCCACTTT.

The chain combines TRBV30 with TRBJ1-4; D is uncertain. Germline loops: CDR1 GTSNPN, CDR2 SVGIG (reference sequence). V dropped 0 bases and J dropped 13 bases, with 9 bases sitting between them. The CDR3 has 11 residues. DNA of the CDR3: TGTGCCTGGAGTGTGGGTCCTGCACTGTTTTTT. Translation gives CAWSVGPALFF. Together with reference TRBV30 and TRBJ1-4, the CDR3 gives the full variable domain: SQTIHQWPATLVQPVGSPLSLECTVEGTSNPNLYWYRQAAGRGLQLLFYSVGIGQISSEVPQNLSASRPQDRQFILSSKKLLLSDSGFYLCAWSVGPALFFGSGTQLSVL.

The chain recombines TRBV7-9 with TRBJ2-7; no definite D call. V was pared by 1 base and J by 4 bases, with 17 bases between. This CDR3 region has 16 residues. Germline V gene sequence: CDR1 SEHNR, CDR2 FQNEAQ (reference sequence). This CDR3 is CASSLEGSYKDYEQYF. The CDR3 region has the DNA TGTGCCAGCAGCTTAGAAGGGTCGTATAAGGATTACGAGCAGTACTTC. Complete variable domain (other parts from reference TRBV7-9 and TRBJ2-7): DTGVSQNPRHKITKRGQNVTFRCDPISEHNRLYWYRQTLGQGPEFLTYFQNEAQLEKSRLLSDRFSAERPKGSFSTLEIQRTEQGDSAMYLCASSLEGSYKDYEQYFGPGTRLTVT.

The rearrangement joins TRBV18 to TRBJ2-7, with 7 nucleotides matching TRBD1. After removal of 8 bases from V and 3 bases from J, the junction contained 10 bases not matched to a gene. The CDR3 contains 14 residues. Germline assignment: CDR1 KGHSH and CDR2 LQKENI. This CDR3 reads CASHARQGNYEQYF. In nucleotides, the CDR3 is TGTGCCAGCCACGCGAGACAGGGCAACTACGAGCAGTACTTC.

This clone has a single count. The CDR3 DNA sequence: TGTGCCATCAGTGACAGAATGAACACTGAAGCTTTCTTT. Protein product: CAISDRMNTEAFF. The J gene is TRBJ1-1, the V gene TRBV10-3; no reliable D call. The V gene lost 3 bases and the J gene lost 0 bases, with 5 bases spanning the gap. Per germline, CDR1 ENHRY and CDR2 SYGVKD. CDR3 length: 13 amino acids.

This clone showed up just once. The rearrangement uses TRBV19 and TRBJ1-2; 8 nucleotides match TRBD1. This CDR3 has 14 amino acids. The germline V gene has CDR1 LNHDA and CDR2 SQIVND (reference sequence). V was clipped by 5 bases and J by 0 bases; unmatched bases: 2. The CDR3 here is CASSLQGANYGYTF. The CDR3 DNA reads TGTGCCAGTAGTCTACAGGGGGCTAACTATGGCTACACCTTC.

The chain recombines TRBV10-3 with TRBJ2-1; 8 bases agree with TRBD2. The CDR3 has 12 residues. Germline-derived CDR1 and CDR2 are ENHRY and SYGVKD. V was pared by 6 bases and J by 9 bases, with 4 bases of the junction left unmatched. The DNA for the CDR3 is TGTGCCATCAGGCGGGAGGCGGGTGAGCAGTTCTTC. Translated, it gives CAIRREAGEQFF.

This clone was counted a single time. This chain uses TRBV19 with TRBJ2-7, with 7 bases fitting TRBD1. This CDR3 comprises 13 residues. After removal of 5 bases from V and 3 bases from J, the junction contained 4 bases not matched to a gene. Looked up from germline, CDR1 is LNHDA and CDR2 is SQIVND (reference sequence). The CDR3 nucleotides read TGTGCCAGTAGTCCGGGGACAGACTACGAGCAGTACTTC. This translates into CASSPGTDYEQYF.

The CDR3 here is CASSSGQGTGELFF. In DNA, the CDR3 is TGTGCCAGCAGCTCAGGACAGGGGACCGGGGAGCTGTTTTTT. The rearrangement links TRBV11-3 to TRBJ2-2, with 9 bases lining up with TRBD1. V shed 4 bases and J 5 bases; nucleotides not matched to a gene: 2. Per the germline V gene, CDR1 is SGHNT and CDR2 is YENEEA. The CDR3 is 14 amino acids.

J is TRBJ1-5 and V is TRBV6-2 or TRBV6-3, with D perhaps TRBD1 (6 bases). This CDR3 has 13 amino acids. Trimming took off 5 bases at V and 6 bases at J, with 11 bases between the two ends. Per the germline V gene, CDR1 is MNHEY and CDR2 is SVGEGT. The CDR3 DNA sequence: TGTGCCAGCAGTACGAACAGGGCTCAGCCCCAGCATTTT. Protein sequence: CASSTNRAQPQHF.

CDR3 protein: CASSLGRSEAFF. The CDR3, as DNA: TGTGCCAGCAGTTTAGGCCGAAGTGAAGCTTTCTTT. The chain recombines TRBV12-3 or TRBV12-4 with TRBJ1-1; D not resolved. V lost 1 base to trimming and J lost 7 bases, with 7 bases between them. The CDR3 consists of 12 residues.

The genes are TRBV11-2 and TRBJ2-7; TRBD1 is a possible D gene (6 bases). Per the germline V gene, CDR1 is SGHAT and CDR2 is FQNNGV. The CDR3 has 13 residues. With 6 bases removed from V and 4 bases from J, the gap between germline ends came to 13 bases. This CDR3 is CASRPSTGYEQYF. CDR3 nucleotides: TGTGCCAGCAGGCCAAGCACAGGGTACGAGCAGTACTTC.